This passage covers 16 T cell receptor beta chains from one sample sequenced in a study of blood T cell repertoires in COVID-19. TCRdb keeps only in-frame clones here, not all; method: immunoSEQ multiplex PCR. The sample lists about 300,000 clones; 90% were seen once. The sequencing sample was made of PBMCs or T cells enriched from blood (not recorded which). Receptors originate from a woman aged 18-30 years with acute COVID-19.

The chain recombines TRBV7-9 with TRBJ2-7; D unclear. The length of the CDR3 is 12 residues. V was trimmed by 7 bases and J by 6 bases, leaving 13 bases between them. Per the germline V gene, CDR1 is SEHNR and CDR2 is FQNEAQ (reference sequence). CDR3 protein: CASTGITGEQYF. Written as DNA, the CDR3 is TGTGCCAGCACCGGAATCACGGGCGAGCAGTACTTC.

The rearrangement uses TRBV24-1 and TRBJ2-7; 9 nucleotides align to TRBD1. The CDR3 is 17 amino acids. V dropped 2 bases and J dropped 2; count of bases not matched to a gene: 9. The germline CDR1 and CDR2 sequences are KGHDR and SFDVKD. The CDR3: CATSDSSDRGTTYEQYF. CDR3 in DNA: TGTGCCACCAGTGATTCATCTGACAGGGGGACAACCTACGAGCAGTACTTC.

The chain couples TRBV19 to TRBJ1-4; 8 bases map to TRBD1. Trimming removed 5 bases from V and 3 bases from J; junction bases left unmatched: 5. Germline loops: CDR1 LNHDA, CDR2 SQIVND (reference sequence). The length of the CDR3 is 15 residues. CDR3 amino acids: CASSPRTGSNEKLFF. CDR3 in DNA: TGTGCCAGTAGTCCTCGGACAGGGTCTAATGAAAAACTGTTTTTT.

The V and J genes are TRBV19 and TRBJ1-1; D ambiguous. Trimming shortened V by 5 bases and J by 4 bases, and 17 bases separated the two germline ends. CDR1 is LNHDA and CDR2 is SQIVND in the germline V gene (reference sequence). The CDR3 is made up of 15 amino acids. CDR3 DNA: TGTGCCAGTAGTCAAGGGATTCCGGGAACCACTGAAGCTTTCTTT. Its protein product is CASSQGIPGTTEAFF.

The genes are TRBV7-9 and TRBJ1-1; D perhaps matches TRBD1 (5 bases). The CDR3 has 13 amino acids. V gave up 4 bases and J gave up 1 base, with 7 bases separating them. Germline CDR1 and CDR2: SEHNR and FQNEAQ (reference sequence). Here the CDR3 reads CASSWGANTEAFF. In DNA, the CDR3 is TGTGCCAGCAGCTGGGGCGCGAACACTGAAGCTTTCTTT.

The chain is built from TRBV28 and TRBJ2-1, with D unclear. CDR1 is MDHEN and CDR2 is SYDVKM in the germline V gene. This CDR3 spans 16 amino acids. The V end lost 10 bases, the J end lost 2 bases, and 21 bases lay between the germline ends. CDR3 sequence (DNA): TGTGCCACCACCTTTTGGGCTCAGACCCCCTACAATGAGCAGTTCTTC. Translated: CATTFWAQTPYNEQFF.

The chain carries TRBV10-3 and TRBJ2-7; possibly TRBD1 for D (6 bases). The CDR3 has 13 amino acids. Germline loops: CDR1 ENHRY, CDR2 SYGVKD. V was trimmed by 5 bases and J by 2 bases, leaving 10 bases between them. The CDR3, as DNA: TGTGCCATCAGTCTACAGGGAGCCTACGAGCAGTACTTC. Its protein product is CAISLQGAYEQYF.

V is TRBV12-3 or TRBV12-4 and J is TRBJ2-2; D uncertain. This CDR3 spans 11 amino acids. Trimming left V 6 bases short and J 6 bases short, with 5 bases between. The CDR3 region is CASSRSGELFF. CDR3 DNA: TGTGCCAGCAGCCGGTCCGGGGAGCTGTTTTTT.

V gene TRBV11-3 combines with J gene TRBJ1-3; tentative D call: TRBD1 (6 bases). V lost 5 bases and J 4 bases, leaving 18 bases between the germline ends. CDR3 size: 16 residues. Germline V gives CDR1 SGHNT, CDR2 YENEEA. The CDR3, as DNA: TGTGCCAGCAGCCTTGGACAGACGTACGTCGGAAACACCATATATTTT. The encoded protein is CASSLGQTYVGNTIYF.

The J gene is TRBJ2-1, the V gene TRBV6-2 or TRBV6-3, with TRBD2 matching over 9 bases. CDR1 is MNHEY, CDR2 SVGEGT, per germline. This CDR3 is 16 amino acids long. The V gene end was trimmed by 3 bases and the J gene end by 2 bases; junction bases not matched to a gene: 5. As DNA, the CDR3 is TGTGCCAGCAGTTATCGGCGGGAGGGTCCCTACAATGAGCAGTTCTTC. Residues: CASSYRREGPYNEQFF.

The CDR3 region has the DNA TGTGCCAGTTCGGGATTTGGAAACACCATATATTTT. Protein sequence: CASSGFGNTIYF. The J gene is TRBJ1-3, the V gene TRBV19; D is uncertain. V was shortened by 8 bases and J by 3 bases, with 8 bases between the two germline ends. This CDR3 spans 12 amino acids. CDR1 and CDR2 from the germline V gene are LNHDA and SQIVND (reference sequence).

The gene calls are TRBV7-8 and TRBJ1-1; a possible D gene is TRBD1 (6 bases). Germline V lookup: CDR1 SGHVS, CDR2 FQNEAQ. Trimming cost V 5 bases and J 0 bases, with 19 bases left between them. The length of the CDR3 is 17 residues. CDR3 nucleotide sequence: TGTGCCAGCAGCGAAGGGGGGGTGTGGCCGTTGAACACTGAAGCTTTCTTT. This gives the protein CASSEGGVWPLNTEAFF.

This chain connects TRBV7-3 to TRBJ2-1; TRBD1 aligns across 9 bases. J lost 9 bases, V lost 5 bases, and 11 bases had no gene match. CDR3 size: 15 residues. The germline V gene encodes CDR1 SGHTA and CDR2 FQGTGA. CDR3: CASSRRTGESGEQFF. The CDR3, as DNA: TGTGCCAGCAGCCGTAGGACAGGGGAGAGCGGTGAGCAGTTCTTC.

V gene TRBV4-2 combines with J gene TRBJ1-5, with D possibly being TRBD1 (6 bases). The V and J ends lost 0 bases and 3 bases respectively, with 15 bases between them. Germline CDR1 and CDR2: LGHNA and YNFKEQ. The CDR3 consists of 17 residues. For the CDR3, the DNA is TGTGCCAGCAGCCAAGAAGGGGTCAGGGGAGACAATCAGCCCCAGCATTTT. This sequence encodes CASSQEGVRGDNQPQHF.

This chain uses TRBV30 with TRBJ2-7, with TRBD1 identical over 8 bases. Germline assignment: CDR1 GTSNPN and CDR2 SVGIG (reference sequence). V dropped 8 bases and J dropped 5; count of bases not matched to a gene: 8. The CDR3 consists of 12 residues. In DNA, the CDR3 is TGTGCCGGTGCAGGGGGCTTGCACGAGCAGTACTTC. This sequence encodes CAGAGGLHEQYF.

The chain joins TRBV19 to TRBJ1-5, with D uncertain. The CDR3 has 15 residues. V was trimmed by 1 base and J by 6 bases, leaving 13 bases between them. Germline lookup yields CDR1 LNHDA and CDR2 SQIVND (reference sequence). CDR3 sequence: CASSIAGFRGQPQHF. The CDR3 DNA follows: TGTGCCAGTAGTATAGCGGGGTTCCGCGGTCAGCCCCAGCATTTT. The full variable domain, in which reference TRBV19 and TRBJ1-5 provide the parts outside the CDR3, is DGGITQSPKYLFRKEGQNVTLSCEQNLNHDAMYWYRQDPGQGLRLIYYSQIVNDFQKGDIAEGYSVSREKKESFPLTVTSAQKNPTAFYLCASSIAGFRGQPQHFGDGTRLSIL.